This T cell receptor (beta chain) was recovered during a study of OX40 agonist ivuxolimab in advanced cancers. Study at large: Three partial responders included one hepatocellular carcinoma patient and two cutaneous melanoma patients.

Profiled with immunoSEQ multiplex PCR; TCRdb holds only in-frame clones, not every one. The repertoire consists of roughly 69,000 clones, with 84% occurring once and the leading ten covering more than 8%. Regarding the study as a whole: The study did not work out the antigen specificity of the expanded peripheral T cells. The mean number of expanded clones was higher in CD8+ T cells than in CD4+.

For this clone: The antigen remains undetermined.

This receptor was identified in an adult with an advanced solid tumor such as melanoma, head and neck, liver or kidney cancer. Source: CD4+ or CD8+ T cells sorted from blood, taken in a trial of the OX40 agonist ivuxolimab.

CDR3 sequence reads: CASSPLLYSADTQYF. The CDR3 nucleotides read TGTGCCAGCTCACCGCTACTCTACAGTGCAGATACGCAGTATTTT. The chain couples TRBV18 to TRBJ2-3; D ambiguous. Germline lookup yields CDR1 KGHSH and CDR2 LQKENI. The V and J ends lost 3 bases and 4 bases respectively, with 14 bases between them. The CDR3 has 15 residues.